The present T cell receptor (beta chain) was sequenced within a study of vaccination effects on CD4 cells after COVID-19. Study-wide results and caveats: Long after vaccination, the clones induced by infection and by vaccine shrank markedly in size.

Remarks on this clone: The antigen is unknown.

Assay: immunoSEQ multiplex PCR; the TCRdb copy retains only in-frame clones and omits some. In the table there are around 36,000 clones, around 67% of which are singletons. Before sequencing, viral peptide pools were used by the ViraFEST assay to expand antigen-specific CD4+ T cells. CD4+ T cell isolation took place after about 11 days of culture. Absence of prior SARS-CoV-2 infection characterized the vaccine recipients, who showed negative nucleocapsid antibodies. Days 3 and 7 were when half the medium was replaced with IL-2 medium. The CDR3 has 14 amino acids. V lost 8 bases and J lost 8, with 19 bases in between. CDR1 is MDHEN and CDR2 is SYDVKM in the germline V gene.

The chain combines TRBV28 with TRBJ2-1, with D possibly being TRBD2 (5 bases). The source is a human donor who received a COVID-19 vaccine. Sequences were derived from CD4+ T cells from PBMCs cultured with SARS-CoV-2 spike peptides, sampled before COVID-19 vaccination. The CDR3 loop reads CASRLGASPYEQFF. The CDR3 DNA is TGTGCCAGCCGCCTCGGCGCTAGCCCTTATGAGCAGTTCTTC.